This T cell receptor (beta chain) appears in the sequencing data of a study of beta chain features in type 1 diabetes. As to this clone: What it binds is unknown.

Findings and limits, study-wide: Patients with Type 1 diabetes showed moderately but significantly shorter TCRB CDR3s in all four CD4+ subsets. Individuals with type 1 diabetes displayed fewer insertions and more deletions at VDJ junctions.

The CDR3 spans 16 residues. CDR1 is LGHNA and CDR2 is YSLEER in the germline V gene. V was clipped by 4 bases and J by 4 bases, with 16 bases between them. The investigators reverse transcribed all of the isolated RNA, so they sequenced expressed TCRB transcripts. The study sequenced naive, central memory and regulatory T cell samples to an average of around 3.5 million reads. Here immunoSEQ multiplex PCR was the method, and the copy in TCRdb shows in-frame clones only, minus some. The sample lists a few hundred thousand clones; over 9.5% were seen once. This TCR was recovered from a young woman with type 1 diabetes. The V and J genes are TRBV4-3 and TRBJ1-4, with D tentatively TRBD1 (5 bases). Material: naive CD4+ T cells from blood. The CDR3 sequence: CASSPRSRGINEKLFF. Here the CDR3 DNA reads TGCGCCAGCAGCCCCCGGAGTCGGGGGATTAATGAAAAACTGTTTTTT.